A selection of T cell receptor beta chains follows, all from one sample in a study of T cells in Graves' hyperthyroidism and ophthalmopathy. TCRdb reprocessed the multiplex PCR reads via MiXCR and lists one record per CDR3 protein. Of 550,000 to 800,000 distinct CDR3 sequences in the sample, 16% are singletons; the top ten hold under 10%. The sequencing input was blood. These TCRs come from a man younger than 35 with Graves' hyperthyroidism. Each CDR3 is given with its conserved first and last residue. Each record gives: D gene, clone size, J gene, V gene, CDR3 protein, CDR3 DNA. A D gene is named only where the DNA matches it firmly. Not all rows give a size; the values are once, few, many and, for expanded clones, a class.

d_call: NA; clone_size: NA; j_call: TRBJ1-2; v_call: TRBV20-1; cdr3_aa: CSARSPGSQLVNTF; cdr3_nt: TGCAGTGCTAGAAGCCCCGGGTCTCAACTGGTGAACACCTTC
d_call: NA; clone_size: NA; j_call: TRBJ2-3; v_call: TRBV15; cdr3_aa: CATSIQGRPDTQYF; cdr3_nt: TGTGCCACCAGCATTCAGGGTCGACCAGATACGCAGTATTTT
d_call: NA; clone_size: many; j_call: TRBJ1-5; v_call: TRBV20-1; cdr3_aa: CSARDKGSNQPQHF; cdr3_nt: TGCAGTGCTAGAGATAAAGGGTCCAATCAGCCCCAGCATTTT
d_call: TRBD2; clone_size: NA; j_call: TRBJ2-2; v_call: TRBV19; cdr3_aa: CASSITSGSTGELFF; cdr3_nt: TGTGCCAGTAGTATTACTAGCGGGAGCACGGGGGAGCTGTTTTTT
d_call: TRBD2; clone_size: NA; j_call: TRBJ2-1; v_call: TRBV9; cdr3_aa: CASSSGAGGPYNEQFF; cdr3_nt: TGTGCCAGCAGCTCGGGAGCGGGAGGGCCCTACAATGAGCAGTTCTTC
d_call: TRBD1; clone_size: many; j_call: TRBJ2-1; v_call: TRBV27; cdr3_aa: CASTRTGTYNEQFF; cdr3_nt: TGTGCCAGCACCCGGACAGGCACCTACAATGAGCAGTTCTTC
d_call: TRBD2; clone_size: NA; j_call: TRBJ2-1; v_call: TRBV9; cdr3_aa: CASTLRGSAGGEQFF; cdr3_nt: TGTGCCAGCACGTTACGGGGTAGCGCGGGGGGGGAGCAGTTCTTC
d_call: NA; clone_size: many; j_call: TRBJ2-7; v_call: TRBV7-9; cdr3_aa: CASSDRSEQYF; cdr3_nt: TGTGCCAGCAGCGACCGATCCGAGCAGTACTTC
d_call: NA; clone_size: many; j_call: TRBJ2-1; v_call: TRBV2; cdr3_aa: CASSGIRNEQFF; cdr3_nt: TGTGCCAGCAGCGGGATTCGCAATGAGCAGTTCTTC
d_call: TRBD2; clone_size: many; j_call: TRBJ2-3; v_call: TRBV20-1; cdr3_aa: CSASSGSGLGQYF; cdr3_nt: TGCAGTGCAAGTAGCGGGAGCGGCCTCGGGCAGTATTTT
d_call: TRBD2; clone_size: few; j_call: TRBJ2-3; v_call: TRBV7-9; cdr3_aa: CASSGVASGGGSTDTQYF; cdr3_nt: TGTGCCAGCAGCGGAGTCGCTAGCGGGGGGGGGAGCACAGATACGCAGTATTTT
d_call: NA; clone_size: NA; j_call: TRBJ2-2; v_call: TRBV27; cdr3_aa: CASSSTEDAELFF; cdr3_nt: TGTGCCAGCAGTTCTACGGAGGACGCGGAGCTGTTTTTT
d_call: NA; clone_size: many; j_call: TRBJ1-1; v_call: TRBV28; cdr3_aa: CASSKGGVEAFF; cdr3_nt: TGTGCCAGCAGCAAAGGGGGGGTTGAAGCTTTCTTT
d_call: NA; clone_size: few; j_call: TRBJ1-2; v_call: TRBV20-1; cdr3_aa: CSARPDGPNYGYTF; cdr3_nt: TGCAGTGCTAGGCCCGACGGACCTAACTATGGCTACACCTTC
d_call: TRBD1; clone_size: many; j_call: TRBJ2-7; v_call: TRBV10-3; cdr3_aa: CAINSAGTGANEQYF; cdr3_nt: TGTGCCATCAATTCCGCCGGGACAGGGGCAAACGAGCAGTACTTC
d_call: NA; clone_size: many; j_call: TRBJ2-7; v_call: TRBV12-3/TRBV12-4; cdr3_aa: CASSFGDGSSYEQYF; cdr3_nt: TGTGCCAGCAGTTTCGGGGACGGAAGCTCCTACGAGCAGTACTTC
d_call: NA; clone_size: many; j_call: TRBJ2-1; v_call: TRBV7-2; cdr3_aa: CASSLATAGEQFF; cdr3_nt: TGTGCCAGCAGCTTAGCTACGGCAGGTGAGCAGTTCTTC